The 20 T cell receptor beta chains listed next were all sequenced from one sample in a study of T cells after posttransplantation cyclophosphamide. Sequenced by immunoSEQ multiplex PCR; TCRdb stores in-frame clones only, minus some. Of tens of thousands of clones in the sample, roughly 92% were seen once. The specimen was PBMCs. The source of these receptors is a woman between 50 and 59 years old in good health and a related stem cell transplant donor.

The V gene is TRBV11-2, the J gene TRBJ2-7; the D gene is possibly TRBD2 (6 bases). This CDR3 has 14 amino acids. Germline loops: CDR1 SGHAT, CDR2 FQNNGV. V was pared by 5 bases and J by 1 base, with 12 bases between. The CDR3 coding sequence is TGTGCCAGCAGCAATGGACTACTTTCCTACGAGCAGTACTTC. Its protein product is CASSNGLLSYEQYF.

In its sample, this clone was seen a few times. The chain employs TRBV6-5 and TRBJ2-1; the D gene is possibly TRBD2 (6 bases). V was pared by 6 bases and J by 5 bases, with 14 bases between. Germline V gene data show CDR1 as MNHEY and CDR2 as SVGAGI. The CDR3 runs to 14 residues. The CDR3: CASRTGVGNNEQFF. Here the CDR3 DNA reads TGTGCCAGCAGGACGGGGGTGGGAAACAATGAGCAGTTCTTC.

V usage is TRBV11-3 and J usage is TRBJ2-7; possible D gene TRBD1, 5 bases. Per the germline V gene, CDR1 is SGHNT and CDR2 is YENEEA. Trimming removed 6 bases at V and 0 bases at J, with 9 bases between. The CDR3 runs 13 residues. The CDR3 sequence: CASSYRSSYEQYF. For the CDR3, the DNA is TGTGCCAGCAGTTACAGGAGCTCCTACGAGCAGTACTTC.

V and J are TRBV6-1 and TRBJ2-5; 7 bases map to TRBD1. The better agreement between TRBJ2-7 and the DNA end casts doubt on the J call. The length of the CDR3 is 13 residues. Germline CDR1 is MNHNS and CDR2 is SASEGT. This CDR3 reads CASSETGIYEQYF. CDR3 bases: TGTGCCAGCAGTGAGACAGGGATCTACGAGCAGTACTTC.

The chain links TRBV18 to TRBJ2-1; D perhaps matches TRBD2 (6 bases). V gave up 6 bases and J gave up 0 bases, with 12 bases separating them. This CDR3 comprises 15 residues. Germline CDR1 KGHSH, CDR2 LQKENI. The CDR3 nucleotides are TGTGCCAGCTCCCAGGACGGGAGCTCCTACAATGAGCAGTTCTTC. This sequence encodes CASSQDGSSYNEQFF.

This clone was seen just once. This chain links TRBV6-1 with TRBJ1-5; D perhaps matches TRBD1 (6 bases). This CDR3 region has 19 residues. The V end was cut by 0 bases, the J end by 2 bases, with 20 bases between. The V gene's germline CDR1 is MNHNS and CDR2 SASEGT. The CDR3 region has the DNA TGTGCCAGCAGTGAAGCGAGAGGGTGGGCAGGGGTTGGCAATCAGCCCCAGCATTTT. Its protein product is CASSEARGWAGVGNQPQHF.

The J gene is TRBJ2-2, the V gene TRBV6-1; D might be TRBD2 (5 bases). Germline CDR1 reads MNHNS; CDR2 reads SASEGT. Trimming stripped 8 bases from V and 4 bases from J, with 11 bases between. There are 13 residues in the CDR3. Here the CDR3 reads CASGGDFTGELFF. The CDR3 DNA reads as TGTGCCAGCGGAGGAGATTTCACCGGGGAGCTGTTTTTT.

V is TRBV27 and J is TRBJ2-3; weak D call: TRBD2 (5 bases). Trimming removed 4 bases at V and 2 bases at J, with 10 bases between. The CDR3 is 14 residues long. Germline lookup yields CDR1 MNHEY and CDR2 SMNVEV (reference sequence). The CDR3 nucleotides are TGTGCCAGCAGTTCGGACTTGACCACAGATACGCAGTATTTT. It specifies CASSSDLTTDTQYF.

CDR3 in amino acids: CASRAQGTDAFEAFF. Written as DNA, the CDR3 is TGTGCCAGCAGAGCACAAGGGACAGACGCCTTTGAAGCTTTCTTT. The rearrangement uses TRBV2 and TRBJ1-1, with TRBD1 matching 7 bases. This CDR3 is 15 amino acids long. Germline CDR1 is SNHLY and CDR2 is FYNNEI. V lost 6 bases to trimming and J lost 7 bases; unmatched junction nucleotides: 14.

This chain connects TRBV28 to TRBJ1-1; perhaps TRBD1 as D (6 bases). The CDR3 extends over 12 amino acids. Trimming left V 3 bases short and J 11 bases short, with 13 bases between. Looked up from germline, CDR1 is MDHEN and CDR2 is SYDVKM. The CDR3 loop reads CASSFYGTMAFF. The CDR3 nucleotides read TGTGCCAGCAGTTTTTACGGGACAATGGCTTTCTTT.

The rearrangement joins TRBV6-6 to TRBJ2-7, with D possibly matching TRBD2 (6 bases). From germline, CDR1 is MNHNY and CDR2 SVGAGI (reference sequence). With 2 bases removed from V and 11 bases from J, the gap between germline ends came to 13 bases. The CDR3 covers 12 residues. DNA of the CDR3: TGTGCCAGCAGTTACGGGGAGGTACTGGAGTACTTC. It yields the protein CASSYGEVLEYF.

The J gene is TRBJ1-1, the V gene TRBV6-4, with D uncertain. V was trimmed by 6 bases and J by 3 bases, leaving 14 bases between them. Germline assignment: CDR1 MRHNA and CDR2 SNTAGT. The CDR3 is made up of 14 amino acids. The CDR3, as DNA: TGTGCCAGCAGCCCCTCCGGGTTATACACTGAAGCTTTCTTT. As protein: CASSPSGLYTEAFF.

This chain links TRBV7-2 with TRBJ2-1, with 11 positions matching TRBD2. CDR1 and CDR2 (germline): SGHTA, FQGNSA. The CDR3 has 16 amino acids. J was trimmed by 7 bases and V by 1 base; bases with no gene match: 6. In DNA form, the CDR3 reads TGTGCCAGCAGCTTAGTAGGTAGCGGGAGGGCAAATGAGCAGTTCTTC. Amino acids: CASSLVGSGRANEQFF. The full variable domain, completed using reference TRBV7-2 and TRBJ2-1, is GAGVSQSPSNKVTEKGKDVELRCDPISGHTALYWYRQSLGQGLEFLIYFQGNSAPDKSGLPSDRFSAERTGGSVSTLTIQRTQQEDSAVYLCASSLVGSGRANEQFFGPGTRLTVL.

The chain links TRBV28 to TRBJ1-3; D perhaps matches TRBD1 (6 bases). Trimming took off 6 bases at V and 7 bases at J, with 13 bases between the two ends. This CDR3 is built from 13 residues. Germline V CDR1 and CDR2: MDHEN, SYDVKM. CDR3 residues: CASSQGMWNTIYF. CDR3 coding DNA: TGTGCCAGCAGCCAGGGGATGTGGAACACCATATATTTT.

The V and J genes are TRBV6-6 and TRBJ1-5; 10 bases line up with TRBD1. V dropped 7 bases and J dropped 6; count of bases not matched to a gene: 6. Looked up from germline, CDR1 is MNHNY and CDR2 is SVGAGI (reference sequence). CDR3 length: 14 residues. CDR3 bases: TGTGCCAGCACCAGGACAGGGGGGAGTCAGCCCCAGCATTTT. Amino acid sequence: CASTRTGGSQPQHF.

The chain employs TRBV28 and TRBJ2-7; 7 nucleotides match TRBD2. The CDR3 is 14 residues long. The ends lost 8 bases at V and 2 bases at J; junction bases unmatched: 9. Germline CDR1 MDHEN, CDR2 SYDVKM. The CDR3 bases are TGTGCCAGCCTCGGGAGGAGTGACACCTACGAGCAGTACTTC. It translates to CASLGRSDTYEQYF.

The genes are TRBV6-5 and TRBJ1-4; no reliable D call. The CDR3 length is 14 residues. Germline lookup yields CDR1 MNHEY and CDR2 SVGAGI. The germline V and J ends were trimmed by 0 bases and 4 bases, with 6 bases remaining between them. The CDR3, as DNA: TGTGCCAGCAGTTACTCTCAGATTAATGAAAAACTGTTTTTT. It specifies CASSYSQINEKLFF.

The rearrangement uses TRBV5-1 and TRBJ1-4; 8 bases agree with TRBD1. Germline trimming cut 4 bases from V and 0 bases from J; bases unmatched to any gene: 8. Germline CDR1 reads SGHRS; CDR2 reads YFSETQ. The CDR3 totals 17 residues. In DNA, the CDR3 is TGCGCCAGCAGCACAGGGGACAGGATTGCAACTAATGAAAAACTGTTTTTT. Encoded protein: CASSTGDRIATNEKLFF.

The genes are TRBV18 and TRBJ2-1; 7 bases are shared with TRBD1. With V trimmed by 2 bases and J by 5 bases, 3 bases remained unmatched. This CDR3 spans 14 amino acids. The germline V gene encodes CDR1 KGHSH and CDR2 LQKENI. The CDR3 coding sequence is TGTGCCAGCTCACCAGGGACAGCCGACAATGAGCAGTTCTTC. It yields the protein CASSPGTADNEQFF.

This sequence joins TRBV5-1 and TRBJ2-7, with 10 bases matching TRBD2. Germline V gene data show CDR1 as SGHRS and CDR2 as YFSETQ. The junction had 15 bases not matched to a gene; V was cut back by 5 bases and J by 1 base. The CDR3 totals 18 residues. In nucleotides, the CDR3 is TGCGCCAGCAGGCGGGGCCGAGAGGGTAGCGGGAGGTCCTACGAGCAGTACTTC. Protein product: CASRRGREGSGRSYEQYF.